Presented here are 20 T cell receptor beta chains from one specimen sequenced in a study of blood T cell repertoires in COVID-19. Produced via immunoSEQ multiplex PCR; TCRdb's table is partial and in-frame only. The repertoire holds 150,000 to 200,000 clones, around 89% seen once, with approximately 4% in the top ten. Sequencing used peripheral blood. The receptors shown here come from a human donor in a cohort sampled during active COVID-19.

V usage is TRBV6-2 or TRBV6-3 and J usage is TRBJ2-2; 12 bases match TRBD1. Trimming at V came to 5 bases and at J to 4 bases, leaving 8 bases not matched to a gene. This CDR3 is 17 amino acids long. Germline lookup yields CDR1 MNHEY and CDR2 SVGEGT. The CDR3, as DNA: TGTGCCAGCAGTCGGGACAGGGGGCAATTTAGCACCGGGGAGCTGTTTTTT. Translating gives CASSRDRGQFSTGELFF.

The chain employs TRBV14 and TRBJ2-7; D not resolved. This CDR3 has 13 residues. Trimming shortened V by 0 bases and J by 7 bases, and 10 bases separated the two germline ends. The V gene's germline CDR1 is SGHDN and CDR2 FVKESK. The CDR3 region has the DNA TGTGCCAGCAGCCAAGATTACGGGTTGGAGCAGTACTTC. Amino acids: CASSQDYGLEQYF. Together with reference TRBV14 and TRBJ2-7, the CDR3 gives the full variable domain: EAGVTQFPSHSVIEKGQTVTLRCDPISGHDNLYWYRRVMGKEIKFLLHFVKESKQDESGMPNNRFLAERTGGTYSTLKVQPAELEDSGVYFCASSQDYGLEQYFGPGTRLTVT.

The chain combines TRBV7-2 with TRBJ2-7, with a tentative D call TRBD1 (6 bases). There are 17 residues in the CDR3. Trimming removed 3 bases from V and 0 bases from J, with 18 bases in between. CDR1 is SGHTA, CDR2 FQGNSA, per germline. CDR3 amino acids: CASSFARQALSSYEQYF. CDR3 bases: TGTGCCAGCAGCTTCGCCAGACAGGCTTTAAGCTCCTACGAGCAGTACTTC.

This chain joins TRBV7-2 and TRBJ2-3; D remains unclear. CDR3 length: 13 amino acids. V lost 2 bases, J lost 0 bases, and 3 bases lay in between. Germline CDR1 reads SGHTA; CDR2 reads FQGNSA. The CDR3 loop is CASSLLSTDTQYF. CDR3 sequence (DNA): TGTGCCAGCAGCTTACTAAGCACAGATACGCAGTATTTT.

A note on this clone: This sample also contains other DNA sequences that code for the same CDR3. This CDR3 reads CASSLQGSTDTQYF. CDR3 DNA sequence: TGTGCCAGCAGCTTACAGGGGAGCACAGATACGCAGTATTTT. V and J are TRBV7-9 and TRBJ2-3; TRBD1 might be the D (6 bases). V dropped 2 bases and J dropped 0 bases, with 6 bases sitting between them. The CDR3 consists of 14 residues. Germline assignment: CDR1 SEHNR and CDR2 FQNEAQ (reference sequence).

The J gene is TRBJ1-4, the V gene TRBV2, with D possibly matching TRBD1 (5 bases). Germline assignment: CDR1 SNHLY and CDR2 FYNNEI. The V and J ends lost 6 bases and 12 bases respectively, with 23 bases between them. The CDR3 covers 15 residues. In nucleotides, the CDR3 is TGTGCCAGCAGCCCCGGGAGAGGCGGGGCGTCGGAACTGTTTTTT. Its protein product is CASSPGRGGASELFF.

The CDR3 is CASSIDRQSNEQFF. The CDR3 nucleotides read TGCGCCAGCAGCATAGACCGACAGAGCAATGAGCAGTTCTTC. This chain joins TRBV5-1 and TRBJ2-1; D is perhaps TRBD1 (5 bases). With 4 bases removed from V and 6 bases from J, the gap between germline ends came to 14 bases. The germline CDR1 and CDR2 sequences are SGHRS and YFSETQ. This CDR3 spans 14 amino acids.

V is TRBV15 and J is TRBJ2-3; D is uncertain. The V end was cut by 1 base, the J end by 0 bases, with 2 bases between. This CDR3 comprises 13 residues. Germline values: CDR1 LNHNV, CDR2 YYDKDF (reference sequence). The CDR3 sequence is CATSRASTDTQYF. DNA for the CDR3: TGTGCCACCAGCAGAGCGAGCACAGATACGCAGTATTTT.

This chain links TRBV7-9 with TRBJ2-2; weak D call: TRBD2 (5 bases). V lost 5 bases and J lost 1, with 11 bases in between. The CDR3 extends over 15 amino acids. Germline CDR1 is SEHNR and CDR2 is FQNEAQ (reference sequence). CDR3 DNA: TGTGCCAGCAGCCGAATGGCGGGGAACACCGGGGAGCTGTTTTTT. Translation gives CASSRMAGNTGELFF.

This clone was counted once. The chain links TRBV12-3 or TRBV12-4 to TRBJ1-1, with a weak D call TRBD1 (6 bases). Trimming left V 5 bases short and J 7 bases short, with 11 bases between. The CDR3 has 12 amino acids. The CDR3 region is CASSGQYHEAFF. The CDR3 nucleotides are TGTGCCAGCAGTGGACAGTATCATGAAGCTTTCTTT.

The chain employs TRBV6-5 and TRBJ1-2; 8 nucleotides agree with TRBD1. The germline CDR1 and CDR2 sequences are MNHEY and SVGAGI. Trimming at V came to 4 bases and at J to 4 bases, leaving 8 bases not matched to a gene. This CDR3 spans 15 amino acids. This chain's CDR3 is CASSFLQGGGYGYTF. The CDR3 DNA reads as TGTGCCAGCAGTTTCCTACAGGGGGGGGGCTATGGCTACACCTTC.

This chain links TRBV6-5 with TRBJ1-4, with unresolved D. With 0 bases removed from V and 4 bases from J, the gap between germline ends came to 9 bases. Germline CDR1 and CDR2: MNHEY and SVGAGI. The CDR3 extends over 15 amino acids. The CDR3 coding sequence is TGTGCCAGCAGTTACTCGGCACAGCATAATGAAAAACTGTTTTTT. Encoded protein: CASSYSAQHNEKLFF.

This clone was observed once. The chain has TRBV3-1 (or the pseudogene TRBV3-2) and TRBJ2-2, with 12 bases fitting TRBD2. The trim removed 4 bases at V and 5 bases at J, leaving 5 bases unmatched. The CDR3 loop spans 16 amino acids. Germline V gives CDR1 LGHDT, CDR2 YNNKEL (reference sequence). Here the CDR3 reads CASSRTSGVWTGELFF. CDR3 coding DNA: TGTGCCAGCAGCCGGACTAGCGGGGTTTGGACCGGGGAGCTGTTTTTT.

This chain uses TRBV9 with TRBJ1-4; TRBD1 agrees at 7 bases. This CDR3 has 16 residues. Germline V gene lookup returns CDR1 SGDLS and CDR2 YYNGEE. Trimming removed 2 bases from V and 6 bases from J; junction bases left unmatched: 10. DNA for the CDR3: TGTGCCAGCAGCGTTTCCGGACAGGTTTCTCATGAAAAACTGTTTTTT. Encoded protein: CASSVSGQVSHEKLFF. Combining the CDR3 with reference TRBV9 and TRBJ1-4 gives the whole variable domain DSGVTQTPKHLITATGQRVTLRCSPRSGDLSVYWYQQSLDQGLQFLIQYYNGEERAKGNILERFSAQQFPDLHSELNLSSLELGDSALYFCASSVSGQVSHEKLFFGSGTQLSVL.

The CDR3 DNA is TGTGCCATCAGTGAAACAGATCGCTACACCTTC. Its protein product is CAISETDRYTF. The chain recombines TRBV10-3 with TRBJ1-2; D is unclear. Trimming pared 3 bases from V and 9 bases from J, leaving 8 bases between. The CDR3 spans 11 residues. CDR1 ENHRY and CDR2 SYGVKD come from the germline V gene.

V usage is TRBV12-5 and J usage is TRBJ2-7; TRBD1 matches 12 bases. Germline CDR1 LGHNT, CDR2 FRNRAP. J lost 5 bases, V lost 4 bases, and 12 bases had no gene match. The CDR3 has 17 amino acids. The CDR3 region is CASGSWGQGAWVNEQYF. The CDR3 DNA reads as TGTGCTAGTGGTTCATGGGGACAGGGGGCTTGGGTAAACGAGCAGTACTTC. The variable domain in full, completed from reference TRBV12-5 and TRBJ2-7, reads DARVTQTPRHKVTEMGQEVTMRCQPILGHNTVFWYRQTMMQGLELLAYFRNRAPLDDSGMPKDRFSAEMPDATLATLKIQPSEPRDSAVYFCASGSWGQGAWVNEQYFGPGTRLTVT.

The chain combines TRBV10-3 with TRBJ2-5, with TRBD2 matching 12 bases. V was clipped by 0 bases and J by 3 bases; unmatched bases: 5. This CDR3 region has 17 residues. Germline CDR1 reads ENHRY; CDR2 reads SYGVKD. CDR3 region: CAISESIWTSGKETQYF. The CDR3, as DNA: TGTGCCATCAGTGAGTCTATTTGGACTAGCGGGAAAGAGACCCAGTACTTC.

The V gene is TRBV7-6, the J gene TRBJ2-1; D is possibly TRBD1 (6 bases). The CDR3 has 15 amino acids. Germline loops: CDR1 SGHVS, CDR2 FNYEAQ. V dropped 1 base and J dropped 8 bases, with 15 bases sitting between them. CDR3 nucleotide sequence: TGTGCCAGCAGCTTAGAAGCACAGGGTAGCCATGAGCAGTTCTTC. Protein product: CASSLEAQGSHEQFF.

V and J are TRBV28 and TRBJ1-2; D uncertain. Germline-derived CDR1 and CDR2 are MDHEN and SYDVKM. Trimming pared 2 bases from V and 4 bases from J, leaving 5 bases between. This CDR3 region has 12 residues. DNA of the CDR3: TGTGCCAGCAGTTTAGAGGCCTATGGCTACACCTTC. Translation gives CASSLEAYGYTF.

The chain links TRBV5-6 to TRBJ2-5, with TRBD1 matching 9 bases. The length of the CDR3 is 18 residues. After removal of 2 bases from V and 0 bases from J, the junction contained 11 bases not matched to a gene. The germline V gene encodes CDR1 SGHDT and CDR2 YYEEEE. The CDR3 sequence is CASSFGTGLSGYQETQYF. The CDR3 bases are TGTGCCAGCAGCTTCGGGACAGGGCTTTCTGGGTACCAAGAGACCCAGTACTTC. Full variable domain (missing parts from reference TRBV5-6 and TRBJ2-5): DAGVTQSPTHLIKTRGQQVTLRCSPKSGHDTVSWYQQALGQGPQFIFQYYEEEERQRGNFPDRFSGHQFPNYSSELNVNALLLGDSALYLCASSFGTGLSGYQETQYFGPGTRLLVL.